The rows below give T cell receptor beta chains drawn from one sample of a study of blood T cell repertoires in COVID-19. Here immunoSEQ multiplex PCR was the method, and the copy in TCRdb shows in-frame clones only, minus some. The data show around 150,000 clones, with 70% to 80% seen just once and 4.5% held by the top ten. Source material: peripheral blood. The source is a woman over 75 with active or convalescent COVID-19. The CDR3 runs from the conserved cysteine through the conserved F or W. A D gene is named only where the DNA matches it firmly. The size field is filled for only some rows; it gives once, few, many or a size class.

length | J | D | V | size | DNA | CDR3
13 | TRBJ2-2 | TRBD2 | TRBV11-3 | NA | TGTGCCAGCAGCCGGGGGGACACCGGGGAGCTGTTTTTT | CASSRGDTGELFF
18 | TRBJ1-5 | TRBD1 | TRBV28 | once | TGTGCCAGCAGTTCTGGGACAGGGGGCCTGTATAGCAATCAGCCCCAGCATTTT | CASSSGTGGLYSNQPQHF
14 | TRBJ1-5 | NA | TRBV6-2/TRBV6-3 | few | TGTGCCAGCAGTTACGCGGGGATCGATCAGCCCCAGCATTTT | CASSYAGIDQPQHF
14 | TRBJ1-2 | NA | TRBV9 | NA | TGTGCCAGCAGCGAGCGGTTAGCTAACTATGGCTACACCTTC | CASSERLANYGYTF
13 | TRBJ1-5 | NA | TRBV7-8 | NA | TGTGCCAGCAGCTTAGGGCGACAGGAGCCCCAGCATTTT | CASSLGRQEPQHF
15 | TRBJ1-2 | TRBD1 | TRBV6-6 | NA | TGTGCCAGCAGCACTGGACAGGGAGCCAACTATGGCTACACCTTC | CASSTGQGANYGYTF
14 | TRBJ2-2 | TRBD2 | TRBV2 | NA | TGTGCCAGCAGTGAAGGTCTGGGTAGGGACTATCTGTTTTTT | CASSEGLGRDYLFF
17 | TRBJ1-1 | NA | TRBV21-1 | NA | TGTGCCAGCAGCAAGGGACAGGGAGGAAGGTTGGACACTGAAGCTTTCTTT | CASSKGQGGRLDTEAFF
16 | TRBJ2-3 | TRBD2 | TRBV5-1 | NA | TGCGCCAGCAGCCCCCGGACTAGCGGGGCCACAGATACGCAGTATTTT | CASSPRTSGATDTQYF
15 | TRBJ2-1 | TRBD1 | TRBV7-8 | NA | TGTGCCAGCAGCCTGGACAGGGTCCCCTACAATGAGCAGTTCTTC | CASSLDRVPYNEQFF
15 | TRBJ1-1 | TRBD1 | TRBV5-1 | NA | TGCGCCAGCAGCGGGGTAGGGGGCAGTAATACTGAAGCTTTCTTT | CASSGVGGSNTEAFF
16 | TRBJ2-5 | TRBD2 | TRBV19 | NA | TGTGCCAGTAGAGGGACTAGCGGTACGTTCGTGGGGACCCAGTACTTC | CASRGTSGTFVGTQYF
16 | TRBJ2-2 | NA | TRBV18 | once | TGTGCCAGCTCACCCCTAGCGAGTGCGAACACCGGGGAGCTGTTTTTT | CASSPLASANTGELFF
15 | TRBJ1-2 | NA | TRBV19 | NA | TGTGCCAGTAGTATAGCAGGCAGGGCCAACTATGGCTACACCTTC | CASSIAGRANYGYTF
12 | TRBJ1-6 | NA | TRBV7-2 | NA | TGTGCCAGCAACCAACTCAATTCACCCCTCCACTTT | CASNQLNSPLHF
14 | TRBJ1-2 | TRBD1 | TRBV30 | NA | TGTGCCTGGAAGGCGACAGGGGGGGCACATGGCTACACCTTC | CAWKATGGAHGYTF
12 | TRBJ1-2 | NA | TRBV5-6 | NA | TGTGCCAGCAGTTCCGACAGCTATGGCTACACCTTC | CASSSDSYGYTF
14 | TRBJ2-7 | NA | TRBV19 | NA | TGTGCCAGTAGTGCGTCAGGGATCCCGCACGAGCAGTACTTC | CASSASGIPHEQYF
16 | TRBJ2-2 | NA | TRBV5-5 | NA | TGTGCCAGCAGCGCCTTACGAGGGGGTGCCACCGGGGAGCTGTTTTTT | CASSALRGGATGELFF
14 | TRBJ2-7 | TRBD2 | TRBV2 | NA | TGTGCCAGCAGTGCTAGCGGGGTCTCCTACGAGCAGTACTTC | CASSASGVSYEQYF
14 | TRBJ1-2 | NA | TRBV2 | few | TGTGCCAGCAGTGAATTTCTGAGGGACTATGGCTACACCTTC | CASSEFLRDYGYTF
15 | TRBJ2-2 | TRBD2 | TRBV7-6 | NA | TGTGCCAGTATCCGAAGCGGGGGGAACACCGGGGAGCTGTTTTTT | CASIRSGGNTGELFF
16 | TRBJ2-1 | NA | TRBV19 | NA | TGTGCCAGTAGTATAGTTGGCAGGGGACCCTACAATGAGCAGTTCTTC | CASSIVGRGPYNEQFF
16 | TRBJ1-2 | NA | TRBV3-1/TRBV3-2 | NA | TGTGCCAGCAGCCAAGTCAGGGGTGGGGCTAACTATGGCTACACCTTC | CASSQVRGGANYGYTF
16 | TRBJ1-2 | NA | TRBV5-4 | NA | TGTGCCAGCAGCCCCGGGGGTTCTTGGGGCAACTATGGCTACACCTTC | CASSPGGSWGNYGYTF
13 | TRBJ1-1 | NA | TRBV20-1 | NA | TGCAGTGCTAGTAAGACAGGGAACACTGAAGCTTTCTTT | CSASKTGNTEAFF
16 | TRBJ2-3 | TRBD2 | TRBV5-1 | few | TGCGCCAGCAGCTTGGACCCGGGGGGGGCCTACGATACGCAGTATTTT | CASSLDPGGAYDTQYF
14 | TRBJ2-7 | TRBD2 | TRBV2 | NA | TGTGCCAGCAGTGAAGGGCTAGCGGGGATTAGGCAGTACTTC | CASSEGLAGIRQYF
14 | TRBJ1-1 | NA | TRBV29-1 | NA | TGCAGCGTCTCCGAGTTCGGGGTAGGCACTGAAGCTTTCTTT | CSVSEFGVGTEAFF
14 | TRBJ1-2 | TRBD1 | TRBV2 | NA | TGTGCCAGCAGGGACAGGGTCTCGTCCTATGGCTACACCTTC | CASRDRVSSYGYTF
19 | TRBJ2-2 | TRBD2 | TRBV7-9 | NA | TGTGCCAGCAGCTCGACTAGCGGGGGGGCAGTCTCGAACACCGGGGAGCTGTTTTTT | CASSSTSGGAVSNTGELFF
15 | TRBJ2-7 | TRBD2 | TRBV7-2 | NA | TGTGCCAGCAGCATCGGGGCTAGCGGAGTCTACGAGCAGTACTTC | CASSIGASGVYEQYF
13 | TRBJ2-5 | NA | TRBV12-3/TRBV12-4 | NA | TGTGCCAGCAGTTTAGAGAGGGAATTGGCCCAGTACTTC | CASSLERELAQYF
17 | TRBJ2-5 | TRBD1 | TRBV6-2/TRBV6-3 | NA | TGTGCCAGCAGTTGGGACAGGGTCCGATCCCCGCAAGAGACCCAGTACTTC | CASSWDRVRSPQETQYF
15 | TRBJ1-6 | TRBD1 | TRBV7-2 | NA | TGTGCCAGCAGCGGGGGACAGGGCTCTAATTCACCCCTCCACTTT | CASSGGQGSNSPLHF
13 | TRBJ2-5 | TRBD2 | TRBV6-5 | few | TGTGCCAGCAGAACGGGGGGGCGTGAGACCCAGTACTTC | CASRTGGRETQYF
15 | TRBJ2-7 | NA | TRBV9 | few | TGTGCCAGCAGCGTAGGTCCAGCCAAGCCGGAGAAGCAGTACTTC | CASSVGPAKPEKQYF
14 | TRBJ2-6 | NA | TRBV7-6 | NA | TGTGCCAGCAGCCTTATCTCTGGGGCCAACGTCCTGACTTTC | CASSLISGANVLTF
15 | TRBJ1-5 | TRBD1 | TRBV5-1 | once | TGCGCCAGCAGCCTGGGGACAGATAGCAATCAGCCCCAGCATTTT | CASSLGTDSNQPQHF
14 | TRBJ1-6 | TRBD1 | TRBV19 | NA | TGTGCCAGTAGAGACAGGGGGCTGGCATCACCCCTCCACTTT | CASRDRGLASPLHF
20 | TRBJ2-1 | TRBD2 | TRBV6-1 | few | TGTGCCAGCAGTGAACGGGATTTTGTGTGGCTAGCGGGCCGCTACAATGAGCAGTTCTTC | CASSERDFVWLAGRYNEQFF
17 | TRBJ2-1 | TRBD2 | TRBV28 | NA | TGTGCCAGCAGTTTACTAAACGCAGGGAGGGTTTACAATGAGCAGTTCTTC | CASSLLNAGRVYNEQFF
15 | TRBJ2-2 | TRBD2 | TRBV9 | NA | TGTGCCAGCAGCCAAAGTAGCGGGGGGACCGGGGAGCTGTTTTTT | CASSQSSGGTGELFF
13 | TRBJ2-2 | TRBD2 | TRBV29-1 | NA | TGCAGCGTTATGTGGGGGGGTGGCGGGGAGCTGTTTTTT | CSVMWGGGGELFF
17 | TRBJ2-1 | NA | TRBV7-2 | NA | TGTGCCAGCAGCTTAGGGGCAGGAACGGCCTCCTACAATGAGCAGTTCTTC | CASSLGAGTASYNEQFF
14 | TRBJ2-7 | NA | TRBV15 | NA | TGTGCCACCAGCATCGCCGGGGGTTGGGGCGAGCAGTACTTC | CATSIAGGWGEQYF
17 | TRBJ1-6 | NA | TRBV3-1/TRBV3-2 | NA | TGTGCCAGCAGCCAAGATCAGAGGATAACCTATAATTCACCCCTCCACTTT | CASSQDQRITYNSPLHF
15 | TRBJ2-1 | TRBD1 | TRBV5-6 | NA | TGTGCCAGCAGCGCCCGGGACAGCAAGTACAATGAGCAGTTCTTC | CASSARDSKYNEQFF
14 | TRBJ1-3 | TRBD1 | TRBV18 | NA | TGTGCCAGCTCACCCCAGGGGGCTGGAAACACCATATATTTT | CASSPQGAGNTIYF
15 | TRBJ2-5 | TRBD1 | TRBV30 | NA | TGTGCCTGGAGTCGGGACAGAGCCGCCTTGCAGACCCAGTACTTC | CAWSRDRAALQTQYF
14 | TRBJ1-5 | TRBD1 | TRBV6-2/TRBV6-3 | NA | TGTGCCAGCAGTTATGGACAGGGGGGCCAGCCCCAGCATTTT | CASSYGQGGQPQHF
13 | TRBJ2-1 | NA | TRBV11-3 | once | TGTGCCAGCAGCTTGGGAGCAGGTCGGGCCGTTTTCTTC | CASSLGAGRAVFF
13 | TRBJ1-5 | NA | TRBV12-3/TRBV12-4 | NA | TGTGCCAGCAGTTTAATCAGGGGTGGGACCCCGCATTTT | CASSLIRGGTPHF
13 | TRBJ2-3 | NA | TRBV5-1 | NA | TGCGCCAGCAGCTTGGCCCCCTCAGATACGCAGTATTTT | CASSLAPSDTQYF
11 | TRBJ1-1 | NA | TRBV29-1 | NA | TGCAGCGCGGCGCAGGGGAATGAGGCTTTCTTT | CSAAQGNEAFF